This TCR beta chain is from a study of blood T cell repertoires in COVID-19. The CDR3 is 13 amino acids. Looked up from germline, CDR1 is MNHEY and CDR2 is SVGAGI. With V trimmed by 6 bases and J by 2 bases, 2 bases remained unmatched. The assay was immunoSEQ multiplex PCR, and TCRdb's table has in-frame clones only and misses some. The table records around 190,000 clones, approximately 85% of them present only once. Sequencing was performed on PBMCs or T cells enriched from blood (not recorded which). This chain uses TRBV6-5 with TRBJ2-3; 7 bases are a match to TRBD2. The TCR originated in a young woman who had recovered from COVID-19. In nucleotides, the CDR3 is TGTGCCAGCAGCGGGGGGTCCACAGATACGCAGTATTTT. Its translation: CASSGGSTDTQYF.